This entry is about one T cell receptor beta chain. The sample comes from a study of blood T cells in healthy people across ages. As for the study in general: Researchers report that template switching captured about one barcoded beta molecule per two T cells.

It was with a sample-barcoded 5' primer and a J-beta primer mix that a second PCR of about 6 to 12 cycles was run. A single record per CDR3 protein comes from TCRdb applying MiXCR to the 5' RACE reads. This table holds over a million distinct CDR3 sequences, under 30% found once. In germline, CDR1 is MDHEN, CDR2 SYDVKM. Trimming took 6 bases from V and 3 from J, leaving 19 bases between them. The CDR3 runs 16 residues. These data also formed part of another study, on T cells of mothers and their children. That report notes: The donor cohort consisted of a few healthy Caucasian mothers and their six children. A second PCR was performed with the M1S primer. This primer added sample barcodes and 2-4 random nucleotides.

The chain uses TRBV28 and TRBJ2-3, with D maybe TRBD2 (6 bases). This TCR came from a girl aged 2-9 years in good health. Sequenced input: blood. The DNA for the CDR3 is TGTGCCAGCAGCCCCCGGGGGAGCGGAAATACAGATACGCAGTATTTT. Its translation is CASSPRGSGNTDTQYF.